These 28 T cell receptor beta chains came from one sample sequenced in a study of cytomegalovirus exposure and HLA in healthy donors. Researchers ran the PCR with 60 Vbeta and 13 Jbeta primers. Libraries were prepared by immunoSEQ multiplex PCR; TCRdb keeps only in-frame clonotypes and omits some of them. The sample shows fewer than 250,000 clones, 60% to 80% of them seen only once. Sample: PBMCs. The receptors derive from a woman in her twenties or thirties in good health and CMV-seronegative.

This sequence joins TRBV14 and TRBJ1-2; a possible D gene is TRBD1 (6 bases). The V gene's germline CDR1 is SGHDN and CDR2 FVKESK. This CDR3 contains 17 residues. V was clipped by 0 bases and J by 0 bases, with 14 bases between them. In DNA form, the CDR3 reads TGTGCCAGCAGCCAAGAGATTTTGACAGGCTCTAACTATGGCTACACCTTC. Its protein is CASSQEILTGSNYGYTF.

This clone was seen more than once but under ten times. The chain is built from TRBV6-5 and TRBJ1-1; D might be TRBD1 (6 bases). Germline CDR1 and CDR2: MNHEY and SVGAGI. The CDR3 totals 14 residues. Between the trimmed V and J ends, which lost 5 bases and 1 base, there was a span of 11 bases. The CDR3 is CASSRTASNTEAFF. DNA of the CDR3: TGTGCCAGCAGTAGGACAGCATCGAACACTGAAGCTTTCTTT.

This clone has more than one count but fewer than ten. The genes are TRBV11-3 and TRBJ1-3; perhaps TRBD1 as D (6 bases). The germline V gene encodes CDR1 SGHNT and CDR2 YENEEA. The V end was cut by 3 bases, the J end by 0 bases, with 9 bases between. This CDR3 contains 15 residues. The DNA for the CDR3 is TGTGCCAGCAGCTTCGACAGGAGCTCTGGAAACACCATATATTTT. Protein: CASSFDRSSGNTIYF.

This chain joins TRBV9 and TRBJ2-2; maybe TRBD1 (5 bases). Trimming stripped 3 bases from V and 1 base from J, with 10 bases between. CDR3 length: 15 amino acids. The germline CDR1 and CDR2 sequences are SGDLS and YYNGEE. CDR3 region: CASSGNTGNTGELFF. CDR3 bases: TGTGCCAGCAGCGGAAATACAGGGAACACCGGGGAGCTGTTTTTT.

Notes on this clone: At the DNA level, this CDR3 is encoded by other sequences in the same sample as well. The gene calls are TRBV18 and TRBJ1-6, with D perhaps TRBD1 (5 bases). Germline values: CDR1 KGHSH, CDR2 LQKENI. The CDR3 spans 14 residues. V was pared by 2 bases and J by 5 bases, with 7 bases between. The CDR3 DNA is TGTGCCAGCTCACCAGGGGGGAATAATTCACCCCTCCACTTT. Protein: CASSPGGNNSPLHF.

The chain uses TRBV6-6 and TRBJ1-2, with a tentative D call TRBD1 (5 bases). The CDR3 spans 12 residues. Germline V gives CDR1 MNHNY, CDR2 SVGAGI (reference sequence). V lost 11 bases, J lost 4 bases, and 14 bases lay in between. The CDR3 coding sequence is TGTGCCGTTCTGTGGGGGGTCTATGGCTACACCTTC. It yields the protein CAVLWGVYGYTF.

The CDR3 here is CATSGGQGGSPLHF. In nucleotides, the CDR3 is TGTGCCACCAGCGGGGGGCAAGGGGGCTCACCCCTCCACTTT. V usage is TRBV15 and J usage is TRBJ1-6; 7 bases are shared with TRBD1. Per the germline V gene, CDR1 is LNHNV and CDR2 is YYDKDF (reference sequence). V shed 5 bases, J shed 10 bases, and the junction held 8 bases outside the gene matches. This CDR3 has 14 residues.

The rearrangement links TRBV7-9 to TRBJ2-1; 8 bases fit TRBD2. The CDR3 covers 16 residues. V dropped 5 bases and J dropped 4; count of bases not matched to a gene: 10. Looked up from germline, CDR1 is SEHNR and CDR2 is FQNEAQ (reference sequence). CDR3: CASSLSGRGAYNEQFF. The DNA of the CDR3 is TGTGCCAGCAGCCTGTCGGGGCGGGGGGCATACAATGAGCAGTTCTTC.

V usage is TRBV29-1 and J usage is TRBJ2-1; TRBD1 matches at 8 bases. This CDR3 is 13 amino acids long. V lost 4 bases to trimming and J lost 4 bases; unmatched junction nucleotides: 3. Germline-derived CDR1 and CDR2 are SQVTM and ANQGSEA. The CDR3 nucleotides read TGCAGCGTTGTATACAGGGGGTACAATGAGCAGTTCTTC. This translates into CSVVYRGYNEQFF.

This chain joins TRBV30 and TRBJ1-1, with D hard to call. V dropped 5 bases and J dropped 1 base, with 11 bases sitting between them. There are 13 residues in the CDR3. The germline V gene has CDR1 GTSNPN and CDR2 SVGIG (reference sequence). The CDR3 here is CAWRSYGNTEAFF. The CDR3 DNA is TGTGCCTGGCGCAGTTATGGGAACACTGAAGCTTTCTTT.

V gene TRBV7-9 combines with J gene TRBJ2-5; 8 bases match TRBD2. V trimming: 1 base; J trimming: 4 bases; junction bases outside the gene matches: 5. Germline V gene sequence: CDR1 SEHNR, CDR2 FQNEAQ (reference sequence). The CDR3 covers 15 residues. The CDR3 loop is CASSLVGGGRETQYF. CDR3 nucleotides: TGTGCCAGCAGCTTAGTCGGGGGGGGGAGAGAGACCCAGTACTTC.

In DNA, the CDR3 is TGTGCCAGCAGCCAATCAGGGGGCTACACTGAAGCTTTCTTT. It specifies CASSQSGGYTEAFF. V gene TRBV5-6 combines with J gene TRBJ1-1, with TRBD1 identical over 8 bases. Germline V lookup: CDR1 SGHDT, CDR2 YYEEEE. This CDR3 region has 14 residues. The V and J ends lost 4 bases and 3 bases, in that order; junction bases with no gene match: 5.

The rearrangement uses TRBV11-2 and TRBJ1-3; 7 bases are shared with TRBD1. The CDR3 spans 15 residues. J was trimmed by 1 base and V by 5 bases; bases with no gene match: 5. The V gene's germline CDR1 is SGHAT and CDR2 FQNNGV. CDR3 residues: CASSRYRGSGNTIYF. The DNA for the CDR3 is TGTGCCAGCAGCCGATACAGGGGTTCTGGAAACACCATATATTTT.

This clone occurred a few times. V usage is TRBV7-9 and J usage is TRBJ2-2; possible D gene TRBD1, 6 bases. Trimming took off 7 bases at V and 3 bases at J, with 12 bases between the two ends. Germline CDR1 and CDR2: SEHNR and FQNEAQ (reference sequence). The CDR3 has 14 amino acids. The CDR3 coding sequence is TGTGCCAGCATCCAGGGGTTTGACACCGGGGAGCTGTTTTTT. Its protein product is CASIQGFDTGELFF.

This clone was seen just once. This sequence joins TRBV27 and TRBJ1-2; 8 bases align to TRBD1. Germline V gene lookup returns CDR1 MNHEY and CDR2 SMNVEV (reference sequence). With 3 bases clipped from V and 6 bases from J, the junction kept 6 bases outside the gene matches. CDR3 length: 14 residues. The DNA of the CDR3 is TGTGCCAGCAGTTTTTCGACAGGGGTAGATGGCTACACCTTC. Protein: CASSFSTGVDGYTF.

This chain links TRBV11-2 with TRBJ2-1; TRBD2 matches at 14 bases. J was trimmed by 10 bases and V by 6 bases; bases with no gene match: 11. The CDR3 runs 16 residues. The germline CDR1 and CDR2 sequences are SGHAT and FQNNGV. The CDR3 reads CASSSVTSGGGREQFF. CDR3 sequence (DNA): TGTGCCAGCAGTTCGGTGACTAGCGGGGGGGGAAGAGAGCAGTTCTTC. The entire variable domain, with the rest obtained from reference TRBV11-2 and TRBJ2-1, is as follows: EAGVAQSPRYKIIEKRQSVAFWCNPISGHATLYWYQQILGQGPKLLIQFQNNGVVDDSQLPKDRFSAERLKGVDSTLKIQPAKLEDSAVYLCASSSVTSGGGREQFFGPGTRLTVL.

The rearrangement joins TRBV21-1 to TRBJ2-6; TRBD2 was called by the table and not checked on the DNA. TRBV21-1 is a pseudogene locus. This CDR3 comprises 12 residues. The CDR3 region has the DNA TGTGCGCTCGGGGTTGGGGCCAACGTCCTGACTTTC. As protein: CALGVGANVLTF.

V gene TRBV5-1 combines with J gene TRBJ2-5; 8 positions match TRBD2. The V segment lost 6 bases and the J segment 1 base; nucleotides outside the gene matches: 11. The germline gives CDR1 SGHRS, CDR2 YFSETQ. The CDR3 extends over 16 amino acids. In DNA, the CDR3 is TGCGCCAGCACCCCTTCCCCTCGGGGGGGCCAAGAGACCCAGTACTTC. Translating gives CASTPSPRGGQETQYF.

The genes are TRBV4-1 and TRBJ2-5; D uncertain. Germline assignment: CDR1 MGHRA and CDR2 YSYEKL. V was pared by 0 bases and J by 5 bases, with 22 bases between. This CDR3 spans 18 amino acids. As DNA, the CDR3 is TGCGCCAGCAGCCAAGATCTTGGTGACCCGGGTTCGCGCGAGACCCAGTACTTC. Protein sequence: CASSQDLGDPGSRETQYF.

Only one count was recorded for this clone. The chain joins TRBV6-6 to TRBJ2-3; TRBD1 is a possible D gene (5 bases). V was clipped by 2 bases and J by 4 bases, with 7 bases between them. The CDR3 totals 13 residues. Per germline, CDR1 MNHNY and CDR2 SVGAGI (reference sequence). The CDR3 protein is CASSYGHSDTQYF. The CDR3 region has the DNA TGTGCCAGCAGTTACGGACACTCAGATACGCAGTATTTT.

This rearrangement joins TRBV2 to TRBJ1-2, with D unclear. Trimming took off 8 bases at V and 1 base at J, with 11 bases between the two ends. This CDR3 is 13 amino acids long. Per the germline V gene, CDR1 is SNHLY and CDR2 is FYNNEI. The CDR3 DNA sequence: TGTGCCAGCCTTACAGAGTTTAACTATGGCTACACCTTC. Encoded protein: CASLTEFNYGYTF. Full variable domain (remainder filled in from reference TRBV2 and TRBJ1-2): EPEVTQTPSHQVTQMGQEVILRCVPISNHLYFYWYRQILGQKVEFLVSFYNNEISEKSEIFDDQFSVERPDGSNFTLKIRSTKLEDSAMYFCASLTEFNYGYTFGSGTRLTVV.

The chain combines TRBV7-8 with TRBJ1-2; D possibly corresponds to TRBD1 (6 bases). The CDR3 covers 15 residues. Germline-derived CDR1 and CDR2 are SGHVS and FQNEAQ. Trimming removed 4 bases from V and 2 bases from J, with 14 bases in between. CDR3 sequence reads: CASSSAQGRNYGYTF. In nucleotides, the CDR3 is TGTGCCAGCAGCTCAGCACAGGGTAGAAACTATGGCTACACCTTC. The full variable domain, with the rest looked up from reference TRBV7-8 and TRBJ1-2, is GAGVSQSPRYKVAKRGQDVALRCDPISGHVSLFWYQQALGQGPEFLTYFQNEAQLDKSGLPSDRFFAERPEGSVSTLKIQRTQQEDSAVYLCASSSAQGRNYGYTFGSGTRLTVV.

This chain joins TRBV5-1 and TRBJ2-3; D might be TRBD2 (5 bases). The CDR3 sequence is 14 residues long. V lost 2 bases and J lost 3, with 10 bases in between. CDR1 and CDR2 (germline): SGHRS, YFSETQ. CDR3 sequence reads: CASSFTSGTDTQYF. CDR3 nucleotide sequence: TGCGCCAGCAGCTTTACTAGTGGAACAGATACGCAGTATTTT. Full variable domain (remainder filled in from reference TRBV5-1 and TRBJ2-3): KAGVTQTPRYLIKTRGQQVTLSCSPISGHRSVSWYQQTPGQGLQFLFEYFSETQRNKGNFPGRFSGRQFSNSRSEMNVSTLELGDSALYLCASSFTSGTDTQYFGPGTRLTVL.

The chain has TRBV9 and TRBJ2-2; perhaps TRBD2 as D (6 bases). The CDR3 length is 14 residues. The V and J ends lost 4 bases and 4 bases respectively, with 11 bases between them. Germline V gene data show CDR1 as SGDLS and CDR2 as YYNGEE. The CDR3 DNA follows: TGTGCCAGCAGCTTTCAGGGAGGCACCGGGGAGCTGTTTTTT. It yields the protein CASSFQGGTGELFF.

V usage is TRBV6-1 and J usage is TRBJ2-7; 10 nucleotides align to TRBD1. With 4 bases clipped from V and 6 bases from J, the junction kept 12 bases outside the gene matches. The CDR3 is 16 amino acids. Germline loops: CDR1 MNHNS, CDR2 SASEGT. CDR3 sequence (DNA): TGTGCCAGCAGTGTCCCGGGACAGGGGAAGGAGTTCGAGCAGTACTTC. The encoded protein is CASSVPGQGKEFEQYF.

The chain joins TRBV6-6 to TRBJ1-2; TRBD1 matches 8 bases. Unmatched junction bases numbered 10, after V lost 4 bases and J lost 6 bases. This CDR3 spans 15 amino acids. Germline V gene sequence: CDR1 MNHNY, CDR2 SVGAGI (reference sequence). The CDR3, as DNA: TGTGCCAGCAGTTCTCCCGGGACAGGACTCGATGGCTACACCTTC. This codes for CASSSPGTGLDGYTF.

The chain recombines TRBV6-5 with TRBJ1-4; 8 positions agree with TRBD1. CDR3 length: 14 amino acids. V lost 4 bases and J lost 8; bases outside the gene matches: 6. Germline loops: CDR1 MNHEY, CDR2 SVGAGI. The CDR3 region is CASSLTGVSEKLFF. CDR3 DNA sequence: TGTGCCAGCAGTTTGACAGGGGTGAGCGAAAAACTGTTTTTT.

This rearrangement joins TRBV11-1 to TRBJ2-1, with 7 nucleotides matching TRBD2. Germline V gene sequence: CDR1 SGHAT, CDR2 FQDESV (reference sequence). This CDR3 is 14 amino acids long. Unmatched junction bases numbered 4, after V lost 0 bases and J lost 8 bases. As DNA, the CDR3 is TGTGCCAGCAGCTTAGCGGGAGGGTTGGATGAGCAGTTCTTC. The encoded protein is CASSLAGGLDEQFF.